The 22 T cell receptor beta chains reported below all come from one sample, sequenced in a study of T-cell reconstitution after alpha-beta-depleted transplantation in children (dated by TCRdb to between 2015 and 2016). Library preparation used PCR. Sequencing relied on an Illumina HiSeq 2500. Molecular barcoding was employed in the preparation of TCR libraries, with unique molecular identifiers being used to normalize TCRbeta repertoire quantification. TCRdb reprocessed the public reads (quality trimming at Q25 with fastp, clone calling with MiXCR) and kept in-frame beta chains. CDR3 protein duplicates are merged, each entry listing the most common genes and DNA. Counted in this sample were 750,000 to 950,000 distinct CDR3 sequences; less than 20% of them appeared once. The ten largest clones represent roughly 5% of the sample. The treatment or condition label, read with the paper, signifies: allogeneic hematopoietic cell transplantation with graft depleted of TCRalphabeta T cells and CD19 B cells.

Source: PBMCs, mostly from graft donor cells, taken 360 days after TCRalphabeta/CD19-depleted stem cell transplant. Receptor source: a male patient aged 5 to 17 who had a stem cell transplant for acute lymphoblastic leukemia, so the T cells may come from the graft donor.

The sample holds a few counts of this clonotype. The CDR3 bases are TGTGCCAGCAGCTTATATCAGGCAGCGGGGGGTCCGCCCCAGCATTTT. Protein product: CASSLYQAAGGPPQHF. This chain uses TRBV7-2 with TRBJ1-5; D is possibly TRBD1 (5 bases). The V end was cut by 2 bases, the J end by 9 bases, with 20 bases between. Germline V CDR1 and CDR2: SGHTA, FQGNSA. The CDR3 is made up of 16 amino acids.

This clonotype came up many times. This chain links TRBV15 with TRBJ2-3, with D maybe TRBD1 (6 bases). Germline V gene data show CDR1 as LNHNV and CDR2 as YYDKDF (reference sequence). The V end lost 1 base, the J end lost 2 bases, and 10 bases lay between the germline ends. CDR3 length equals 15 residues. The CDR3 DNA reads as TGTGCCACCAGCAGAGCAGGGGATTCCACAGATACGCAGTATTTT. Translated, it gives CATSRAGDSTDTQYF.

The chain combines TRBV18 with TRBJ2-7; D ambiguous. Trimming removed 2 bases from V and 0 bases from J, with 11 bases in between. This CDR3 spans 15 amino acids. In germline, CDR1 is KGHSH, CDR2 LQKENI. The CDR3 region has the DNA TGTGCCAGCTCACCAACCCTAACACTCTCCTACGAGCAGTACTTC. Encoded protein: CASSPTLTLSYEQYF.

The CDR3 DNA is TGCGCCAGCAGCCGGGACTTTTATGAGCAGTTCTTC. Protein: CASSRDFYEQFF. This chain joins TRBV5-1 and TRBJ2-1, with D perhaps TRBD2 (6 bases). V dropped 4 bases and J dropped 8 bases, with 10 bases sitting between them. Germline V CDR1 and CDR2: SGHRS, YFSETQ. The length of the CDR3 is 12 residues. The complete variable domain, with remaining parts taken from reference TRBV5-1 and TRBJ2-1, reads KAGVTQTPRYLIKTRGQQVTLSCSPISGHRSVSWYQQTPGQGLQFLFEYFSETQRNKGNFPGRFSGRQFSNSRSEMNVSTLELGDSALYLCASSRDFYEQFFGPGTRLTVL.

Only a few counts were recorded for this clonotype. The J gene is TRBJ2-2, the V gene TRBV27, with 8 bases matching TRBD2. Germline V CDR1 and CDR2: MNHEY, SMNVEV (reference sequence). The CDR3 runs 16 residues. After removal of 6 bases from V and 0 bases from J, the junction contained 6 bases not matched to a gene. CDR3 nucleotide sequence: TGTGCCAGCAGCCGACTAGCGAATTCGAACACCGGGGAGCTGTTTTTT. Amino acids: CASSRLANSNTGELFF.

The chain employs TRBV3-1 and TRBJ2-7; TRBD2 matches at 13 bases. The CDR3 has 14 amino acids. J was trimmed by 7 bases and V by 4 bases; bases with no gene match: 4. The V gene's germline CDR1 is LGHDT and CDR2 YNNKEL (reference sequence). The DNA for the CDR3 is TGTGCCAGCAGCCCCGGGACTAGCGGGACGGAGCAGTACTTC. Amino acids: CASSPGTSGTEQYF.

The gene calls are TRBV12-5 and TRBJ2-7, with TRBD1 identical over 8 bases. CDR3 length equals 12 residues. CDR1 is LGHNT and CDR2 is FRNRAP in the germline V gene. Trimming at V came to 5 bases and at J to 6 bases, leaving 3 bases not matched to a gene. DNA of the CDR3: TGTGCTAGTGGTCTCGACAGGGGCGAGCAGTACTTC. This gives the protein CASGLDRGEQYF.

The rearrangement links TRBV10-3 to TRBJ2-3, with TRBD2 matching 10 bases. Trimming cost V 3 bases and J 5 bases; bases outside gene matches: 8. In germline, CDR1 is ENHRY, CDR2 SYGVKD. CDR3 length: 16 amino acids. The CDR3 loop is CAISDNSGRALDTQYF. CDR3 coding DNA: TGTGCCATCAGTGATAACAGCGGGAGGGCTTTAGATACGCAGTATTTT.

The chain links TRBV5-6 to TRBJ2-5, with D perhaps matching TRBD1 (6 bases). Per the germline V gene, CDR1 is SGHDT and CDR2 is YYEEEE. The V and J ends lost 4 bases and 1 base respectively, with 14 bases between them. There are 15 residues in the CDR3. This chain's CDR3 is CASSRKTGIQETQYF. Written as DNA, the CDR3 is TGTGCCAGCAGCCGCAAAACAGGGATCCAAGAGACCCAGTACTTC.

The chain has TRBV15 and TRBJ2-5; no firm D call. This CDR3 is built from 15 residues. Germline loops: CDR1 LNHNV, CDR2 YYDKDF (reference sequence). Trimming took off 5 bases at V and 2 bases at J, with 15 bases between the two ends. DNA of the CDR3: TGTGCCACCAGCCCCCCCCCTTGGCAGCAAGAGACCCAGTACTTC. Residues: CATSPPPWQQETQYF.

The genes are TRBV18 and TRBJ2-1; 11 bases are a match to TRBD2. The CDR3 sequence is 15 residues long. V lost 3 bases to trimming and J lost 8 bases; unmatched junction nucleotides: 6. Germline lookup yields CDR1 KGHSH and CDR2 LQKENI. The CDR3 sequence is CASSPGTSGGYEQFF. The CDR3 region has the DNA TGTGCCAGCTCACCGGGGACTAGCGGTGGTTATGAGCAGTTCTTC. Variable domain in full (rest from reference TRBV18 and TRBJ2-1): NAGVMQNPRHLVRRRGQEARLRCSPMKGHSHVYWYRQLPEEGLKFMVYLQKENIIDESGMPKERFSAEFPKEGPSILRIQQVVRGDSAAYFCASSPGTSGGYEQFFGPGTRLTVL.

CDR3 DNA: TGCGCCAGCAACCGGGAGAGGGGGAATGAGCAGTTCTTC. Protein product: CASNRERGNEQFF. The chain uses TRBV5-1 and TRBJ2-1; D possibly uses TRBD1 or TRBD2 (6 bases each). Germline V gene lookup returns CDR1 SGHRS and CDR2 YFSETQ. The CDR3 is 13 residues long. With 6 bases removed from V and 7 bases from J, the gap between germline ends came to 14 bases.

There are many counts of this clonotype. This chain connects TRBV12-3 or TRBV12-4 to TRBJ2-7, with TRBD1 identical over 9 bases. This CDR3 region has 15 residues. V gave up 3 bases and J gave up 4 bases; unmatched junction bases: 7. This CDR3 is CASSLGTGILYEQYF. The CDR3 bases are TGTGCCAGCAGTTTGGGGACAGGGATTTTGTACGAGCAGTACTTC.

The chain employs TRBV3-1 and TRBJ1-1; tentative D call: TRBD1 (6 bases). The CDR3 covers 12 residues. The germline CDR1 and CDR2 sequences are LGHDT and YNNKEL (reference sequence). Trimming removed 1 base from V and 10 bases from J, with 10 bases in between. This CDR3 is CASSQGTRGAFF. DNA for the CDR3: TGTGCCAGCAGCCAAGGAACCAGGGGAGCTTTCTTT.

This clonotype was seen a handful of times. This chain connects TRBV12-3 or TRBV12-4 to TRBJ2-7; 7 bases are a match to TRBD2. V shed 3 bases and J 2 bases; nucleotides not matched to a gene: 7. The CDR3 length is 15 residues. The CDR3 nucleotides read TGTGCCAGCAGTTTCCGGGGGACTACTCCCTACGAGCAGTACTTC. Protein: CASSFRGTTPYEQYF.

This clonotype turned up a few times. The genes are TRBV6-1 and TRBJ1-5; D uncertain. Germline lookup yields CDR1 MNHNS and CDR2 SASEGT. This CDR3 contains 14 residues. V was pared by 5 bases and J by 2 bases, with 10 bases between. CDR3 sequence: CASSQFQRNQPQHF. CDR3 DNA: TGTGCCAGCAGTCAATTCCAACGCAATCAGCCCCAGCATTTT.

This clonotype was counted only a few times. The rearrangement links TRBV12-3 or TRBV12-4 to TRBJ2-5; 8 nucleotides match TRBD1. This CDR3 comprises 14 residues. The V and J ends lost 7 bases and 9 bases, in that order; junction bases with no gene match: 13. The DNA of the CDR3 is TGTGCCAGCACCTTTCGATCCGGGACAGGAGCCCAGTACTTC. As protein: CASTFRSGTGAQYF.

This clonotype appeared a single time. This sequence joins TRBV4-1 and TRBJ2-7; 7 bases map to TRBD1. V trimming: 4 bases; J trimming: 0 bases; junction bases outside the gene matches: 6. CDR1 and CDR2 from the germline V gene are MGHRA and YSYEKL. The CDR3 sequence is 15 residues long. The CDR3 bases are TGCGCCAGCAGCCGAGCAGGGGGAAGCTCCTACGAGCAGTACTTC. Protein product: CASSRAGGSSYEQYF.

There are many counts of this clonotype. The rearrangement uses TRBV11-2 and TRBJ1-1; tentatively, D is TRBD1 (5 bases). Trimming took 7 bases from V and 0 from J, leaving 9 bases between them. Germline CDR1 reads SGHAT; CDR2 reads FQNNGV. This CDR3 contains 13 residues. The CDR3 region has the DNA TGTGCCAGCACCCTGACAGTGAACACTGAAGCTTTCTTT. Amino acids: CASTLTVNTEAFF.

The J gene is TRBJ2-2, the V gene TRBV7-6; the D call may be TRBD1 or TRBD2 (7 bases each). Looked up from germline, CDR1 is SGHVS and CDR2 is FNYEAQ. The CDR3 is 15 amino acids. The germline V and J ends were trimmed by 4 bases and 5 bases, with 14 bases remaining between them. CDR3 residues: CASSSRQGGTGELFF. In DNA form, the CDR3 reads TGTGCCAGCAGCTCTCGACAGGGAGGGACCGGGGAGCTGTTTTTT.

This chain connects TRBV20-1 to TRBJ1-5; D not resolved. CDR3 size: 14 residues. CDR1 is DFQATT, CDR2 SNEGSKA, per germline (reference sequence). Trimming stripped 5 bases from V and 5 bases from J, with 16 bases between. CDR3 loop: CSAGYGSGDQPQHF. As DNA, the CDR3 is TGCAGTGCTGGTTACGGGTCCGGGGATCAGCCCCAGCATTTT.

The chain links TRBV6-2 or TRBV6-3 to TRBJ2-1; D is unclear. Germline V gives CDR1 MNHEY, CDR2 SVGEGT. The V end was cut by 0 bases, the J end by 3 bases, with 9 bases between. CDR3 size: 15 residues. For the CDR3, the DNA is TGTGCCAGCAGTTACTCGGCCAGATTCTACAATGAGCAGTTCTTC. Protein sequence: CASSYSARFYNEQFF.